The 5 T cell receptor beta chains listed next were all sequenced from one sample in a study of T cell clonality in common variable immunodeficiency (dated by TCRdb to 2015 to 2017). Library prep was done by the immunoSEQ multiplex PCR assay. Entries here come from immuneACCESS through TCRdb and include only in-frame sequences with V and J called. Some clones fail to appear in such tables; in the studies checked, an unresolved V gene covers under half of the shortfall, and the cause of the remainder is unknown. The table shows 30,000 to 40,000 clones here, with no singletons. Together, the top ten hold around 2.7% of the sample. The specimen sequenced was peripheral blood mononuclear cells. These receptors were collected from a person aged 18 to 69 in good health.

Ten or more counts support this clone. The read terminates 3 residues ahead of where the CDR3 ends, so the germline J gene completes it. This rearrangement joins TRBV28 to TRBJ2-7, with D tentatively TRBD1 (5 bases). Germline V lookup: CDR1 MDHEN, CDR2 SYDVKM. This CDR3 region has 11 residues. The V gene lost 7 bases and the J gene lost 3 bases, with 7 bases spanning the gap. CDR3 protein: CASKGFYEQYF. The sequenced CDR3 bases are TGTGCCAGCAAGGGGTTCTACGAG.

This clone was detected ten times or more. The read ends 3 residues before the CDR3 terminus; that terminus is restored from the germline J gene. The rearrangement links TRBV5-1 to TRBJ1-1; 7 nucleotides line up with TRBD1. Germline assignment: CDR1 SGHRS and CDR2 YFSETQ. This CDR3 has 13 residues. The junction had 2 bases not matched to a gene; V was cut back by 4 bases and J by 2 bases. CDR3 DNA, as far as it was read: TGCGCCAGCAGCAGACAGGGAAACACTGAA. This encodes CASSRQGNTE. The whole CDR3 is CASSRQGNTEAFF.

This clone was counted ten times or more. The read is 3 residues too short to cover the CDR3 end, so that end is filled in from the germline J gene. J is TRBJ2-7 and V is TRBV20-1; 12 bases map to TRBD2. Trimming removed 3 bases from V and 0 bases from J; junction bases left unmatched: 3. The CDR3 is made up of 15 amino acids. Germline CDR1 DFQATT, CDR2 SNEGSKA (reference sequence). CDR3 amino acids: CSARGLAGSSYEQYF. The sequenced CDR3 bases are TGCAGTGCTAGGGGACTAGCGGGCTCCTCCTACGAG.

This clone appeared many times. The read ends 3 residues shy of where the CDR3 ends; the end is completed using the germline J gene. The gene calls are TRBV19 and TRBJ2-7; 7 nucleotides match TRBD1. The CDR3 has 13 amino acids. CDR1 LNHDA and CDR2 SQIVND come from the germline V gene (reference sequence). J gave up 6 bases and V 5 bases, and 7 bases lay outside the gene matches. The CDR3 DNA, read in part, is TGTGCCAGTAGTCCTCAACAGGGGTCCGAG. This encodes CASSPQQGSE. The entire CDR3 protein is CASSPQQGSEQYF.

This clone was seen ten or more times. The CDR3 is cut off 3 residues early in the read; its end comes from the germline J gene. The chain has TRBV11-2 and TRBJ1-4; 8 positions agree with TRBD1. Germline assignment: CDR1 SGHAT and CDR2 FQNNGV. Trimming at V came to 4 bases and at J to 5 bases, leaving 3 bases not matched to a gene. There are 14 residues in the CDR3. The CDR3 DNA, read in part, is TGTGCCAGCAGCTGGGACAGGAGAAATGAAAAA. Protein product: CASSWDRRNEK. The whole CDR3 sequence is CASSWDRRNEKLFF. The whole variable domain, filled in from reference TRBV11-2 and TRBJ1-4, reads EAGVAQSPRYKIIEKRQSVAFWCNPISGHATLYWYQQILGQGPKLLIQFQNNGVVDDSQLPKDRFSAERLKGVDSTLKIQPAKLEDSAVYLCASSWDRRNEKLFFGSGTQLSVL.